What follows are 6 T cell receptor beta chains derived from one specimen sequenced in a study of blood T cell repertoires in COVID-19. Method: immunoSEQ multiplex PCR; TCRdb's copy keeps in-frame clones and lacks some. The sample contains 150,000 to 200,000 clones, over 80% of which appear only once. The sample was PBMCs or T cells enriched from blood (not recorded which). These receptors were taken from a man aged 65 to 85 who had been exposed to COVID-19.

The J gene is TRBJ1-3, the V gene TRBV19, with 7 positions matching TRBD1. The germline gives CDR1 LNHDA, CDR2 SQIVND (reference sequence). CDR3 size: 14 residues. The V gene end was trimmed by 9 bases and the J gene end by 0 bases; junction bases not matched to a gene: 5. CDR3 DNA sequence: TGTGCCAGCGGGGGACAGTTCTCTGGAAACACCATATATTTT. Protein sequence: CASGGQFSGNTIYF.

This clone appeared a few times. This chain links TRBV10-2 with TRBJ2-7; 7 bases fit TRBD2. Looked up from germline, CDR1 is WSHSY and CDR2 is SAAADI. V dropped 1 base and J dropped 5; count of bases not matched to a gene: 5. CDR3 length: 14 amino acids. This CDR3 reads CASSEFTGGDEQYF. The CDR3 DNA is TGCGCCAGCAGTGAGTTCACGGGAGGAGACGAGCAGTACTTC.

DNA of the CDR3: TGTGCCAGCAGCTTAATGATTAGACTAGATCGCACCGGGGAGCTGTTTTTT. It codes for CASSLMIRLDRTGELFF. The chain joins TRBV7-2 to TRBJ2-2, with D possibly matching TRBD2 (6 bases). CDR1 and CDR2 from the germline V gene are SGHTA and FQGNSA. Trimming stripped 2 bases from V and 4 bases from J, with 17 bases between. The CDR3 consists of 17 residues.

The V call is TRBV30, the J call TRBJ2-7, with 7 nucleotides matching TRBD1. Losses at the gene ends were 0 bases for V and 3 bases for J; bases not matched to a gene: 2. Germline V CDR1 and CDR2: GTSNPN, SVGIG (reference sequence). The CDR3 length is 13 residues. The CDR3 loop reads CAWSVDRDYEQYF. In DNA form, the CDR3 reads TGTGCCTGGAGTGTCGACAGGGACTACGAGCAGTACTTC.

The J gene is TRBJ1-1, the V gene TRBV3-1 (or the pseudogene TRBV3-2); D is undetermined. Trimming left V 5 bases short and J 0 bases short, with 22 bases between. This CDR3 is built from 18 residues. Germline V lookup: CDR1 LGHDT, CDR2 YNNKEL (reference sequence). As DNA, the CDR3 is TGTGCCAGCAGCGCCACCTCCGGGAGGAGAGAAATGAACACTGAAGCTTTCTTT. This sequence encodes CASSATSGRREMNTEAFF.

The chain employs TRBV7-2 and TRBJ1-6; a weak D match, TRBD1 (6 bases). Germline assignment: CDR1 SGHTA and CDR2 FQGNSA. Trimming stripped 1 base from V and 9 bases from J, with 19 bases between. The CDR3 has 17 amino acids. The CDR3: CASSLGTFGGAVSPLHF. The CDR3 coding sequence is TGTGCCAGCAGCTTAGGGACCTTTGGGGGGGCCGTTTCACCCCTCCACTTT. The variable domain in full, completed from reference TRBV7-2 and TRBJ1-6, reads GAGVSQSPSNKVTEKGKDVELRCDPISGHTALYWYRQSLGQGLEFLIYFQGNSAPDKSGLPSDRFSAERTGGSVSTLTIQRTQQEDSAVYLCASSLGTFGGAVSPLHFGNGTRLTVT.